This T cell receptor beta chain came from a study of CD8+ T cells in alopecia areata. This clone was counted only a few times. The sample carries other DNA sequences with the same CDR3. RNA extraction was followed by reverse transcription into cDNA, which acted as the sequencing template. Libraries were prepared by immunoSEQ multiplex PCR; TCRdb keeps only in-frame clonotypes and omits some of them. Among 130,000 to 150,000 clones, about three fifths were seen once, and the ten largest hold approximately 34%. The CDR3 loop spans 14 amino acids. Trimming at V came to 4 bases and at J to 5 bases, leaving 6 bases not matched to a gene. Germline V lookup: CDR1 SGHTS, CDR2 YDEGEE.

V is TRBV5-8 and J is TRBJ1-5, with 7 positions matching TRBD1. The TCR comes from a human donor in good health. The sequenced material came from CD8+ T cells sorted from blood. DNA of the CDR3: TGTGCCAGCAGCCCGGACAGGCCCCATCAGCCCCAGCATTTT. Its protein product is CASSPDRPHQPQHF.